This T cell receptor (beta chain) was documented in a study of cytomegalovirus exposure and HLA in healthy donors. Primers included in the PCR were 60 Vbeta and 13 Jbeta primers. Only in-frame clones appear in the TCRdb table, and some are missing; sequencing was by immunoSEQ multiplex PCR. The repertoire holds about 140,000 clones, with roughly 80% as singletons. Whole-study findings and limits: Immune exposure data for these donors was limited to CMV serostatus. A list of roughly 160 TCR beta chains associated with cytomegalovirus was given. With later analysis, a missense DCLRE1C variant became linked to TCR beta V- and J-gene trimming.

Note on this clone: Its antigen remains unknown.

Trimming took 3 bases from V and 2 from J, leaving 11 bases between them. The germline gives CDR1 MDHEN, CDR2 SYDVKM. The CDR3 has 16 amino acids. Sequenced: PBMCs. The chain employs TRBV28 and TRBJ2-6; no reliable D call. This TCR was recovered from a man aged 35-49 years in good health and CMV-seronegative. CDR3 residues: CASSFETNPGANVLTF. CDR3 bases: TGTGCCAGCAGTTTTGAGACAAACCCTGGGGCCAACGTCCTGACTTTC. Full variable domain (remainder filled in from reference TRBV28 and TRBJ2-6): DVKVTQSSRYLVKRTGEKVFLECVQDMDHENMFWYRQDPGLGLRLIYFSYDVKMKEKGDIPEGYSVSREKKERFSLILESASTNQTSMYLCASSFETNPGANVLTFGAGSRLTVL.